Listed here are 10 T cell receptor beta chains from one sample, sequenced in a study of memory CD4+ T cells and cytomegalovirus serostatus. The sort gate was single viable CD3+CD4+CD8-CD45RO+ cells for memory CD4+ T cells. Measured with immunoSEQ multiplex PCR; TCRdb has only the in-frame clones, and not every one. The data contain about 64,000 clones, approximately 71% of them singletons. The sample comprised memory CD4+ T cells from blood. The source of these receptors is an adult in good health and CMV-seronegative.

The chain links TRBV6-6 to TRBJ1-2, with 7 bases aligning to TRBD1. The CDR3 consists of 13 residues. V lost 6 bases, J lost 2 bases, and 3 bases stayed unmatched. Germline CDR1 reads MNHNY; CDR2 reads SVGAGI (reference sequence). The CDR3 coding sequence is TGTGCCAGCAGCCCGACAGGGAACTATGGCTACACCTTC. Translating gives CASSPTGNYGYTF.

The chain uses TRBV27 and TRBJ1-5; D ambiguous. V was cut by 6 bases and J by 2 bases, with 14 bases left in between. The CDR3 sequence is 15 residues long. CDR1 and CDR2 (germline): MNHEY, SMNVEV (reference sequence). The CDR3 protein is CASSPTMAGNQPQHF. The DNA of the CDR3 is TGTGCCAGCAGCCCCACTATGGCAGGCAATCAGCCCCAGCATTTT.

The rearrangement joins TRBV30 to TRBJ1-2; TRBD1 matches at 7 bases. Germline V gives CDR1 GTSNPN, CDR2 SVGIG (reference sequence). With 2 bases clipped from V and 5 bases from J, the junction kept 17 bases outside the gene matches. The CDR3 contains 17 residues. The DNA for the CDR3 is TGTGCCTGGAGTACGATAGGGGATTATGACAGGGTTTATGGCTACACCTTC. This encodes CAWSTIGDYDRVYGYTF.

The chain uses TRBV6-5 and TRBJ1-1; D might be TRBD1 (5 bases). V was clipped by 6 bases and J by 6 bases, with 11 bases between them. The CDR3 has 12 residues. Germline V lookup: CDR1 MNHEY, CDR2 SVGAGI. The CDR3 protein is CASSRGVSEAFF. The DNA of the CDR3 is TGTGCCAGCAGCCGGGGGGTTTCTGAAGCTTTCTTT.

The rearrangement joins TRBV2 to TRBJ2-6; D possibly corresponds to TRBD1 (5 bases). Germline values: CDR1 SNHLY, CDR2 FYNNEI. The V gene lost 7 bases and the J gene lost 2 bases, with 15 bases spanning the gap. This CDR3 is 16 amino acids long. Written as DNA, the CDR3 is TGTGCCAGCAAGGACATCTTCGTGGCTGGGGCCAACGTCCTGACTTTC. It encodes CASKDIFVAGANVLTF. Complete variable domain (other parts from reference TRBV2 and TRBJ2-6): EPEVTQTPSHQVTQMGQEVILRCVPISNHLYFYWYRQILGQKVEFLVSFYNNEISEKSEIFDDQFSVERPDGSNFTLKIRSTKLEDSAMYFCASKDIFVAGANVLTFGAGSRLTVL.

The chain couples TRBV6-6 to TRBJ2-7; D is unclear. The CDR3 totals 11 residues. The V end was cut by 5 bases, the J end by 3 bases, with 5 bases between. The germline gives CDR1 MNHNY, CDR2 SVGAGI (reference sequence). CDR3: CASSNNYEQYF. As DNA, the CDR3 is TGTGCCAGCAGTAACAACTACGAGCAGTACTTC.

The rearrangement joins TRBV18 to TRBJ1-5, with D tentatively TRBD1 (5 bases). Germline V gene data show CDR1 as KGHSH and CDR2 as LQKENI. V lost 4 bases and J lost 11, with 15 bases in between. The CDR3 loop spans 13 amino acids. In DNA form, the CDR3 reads TGTGCCAGCTCACGGGACGTGGGTTTGGCCCAGCATTTT. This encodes CASSRDVGLAQHF. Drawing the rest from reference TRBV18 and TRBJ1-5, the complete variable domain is NAGVMQNPRHLVRRRGQEARLRCSPMKGHSHVYWYRQLPEEGLKFMVYLQKENIIDESGMPKERFSAEFPKEGPSILRIQQVVRGDSAAYFCASSRDVGLAQHFGDGTRLSIL.

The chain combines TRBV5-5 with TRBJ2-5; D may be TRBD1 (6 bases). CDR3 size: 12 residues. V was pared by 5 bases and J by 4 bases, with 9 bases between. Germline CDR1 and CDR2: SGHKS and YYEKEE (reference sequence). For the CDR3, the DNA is TGTGCCAGCAGTACCAGGGGAGAGACCCAGTACTTC. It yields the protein CASSTRGETQYF.

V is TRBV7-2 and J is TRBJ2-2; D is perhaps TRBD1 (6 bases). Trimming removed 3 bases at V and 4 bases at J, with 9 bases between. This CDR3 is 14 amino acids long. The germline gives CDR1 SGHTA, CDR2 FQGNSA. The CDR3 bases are TGTGCCAGCAGCTTTCAGGGGACCACCGGGGAGCTGTTTTTT. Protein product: CASSFQGTTGELFF.

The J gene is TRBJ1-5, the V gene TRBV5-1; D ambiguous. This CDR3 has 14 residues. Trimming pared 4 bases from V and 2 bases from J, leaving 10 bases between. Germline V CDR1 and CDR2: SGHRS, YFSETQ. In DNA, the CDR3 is TGCGCCAGCAGCACCTCAGGTGGCAATCAGCCCCAGCATTTT. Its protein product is CASSTSGGNQPQHF.